This T cell receptor (beta chain) was obtained from a study of shared clonotypes between healthy human individuals. Study results and limitations: Represented genetic and exposure-history diversity was restricted by having few donors.

Generated by immunoSEQ multiplex PCR, the TCRdb table keeps only in-frame clones and is missing some. Among 2 million to 2.5 million clones listed, about 94% were seen once. Points on this clone: Its specificity is not known. At the DNA level, this CDR3 is encoded by other sequences in the same sample as well.

Germline-derived CDR1 and CDR2 are SGHDN and FVKESK. The germline V and J ends were trimmed by 3 bases and 6 bases, with 4 bases remaining between them. The CDR3 loop spans 11 amino acids. This sequence was found in a man younger than 35 in good health. The sample was naive CD4+ T cells sorted from blood. Subset indicated: CD45RA+ positively selected. The chain joins TRBV14 to TRBJ2-3, with D hard to call. CDR3: CASSHTDTQYF. DNA of the CDR3: TGTGCCAGCAGCCATACTGATACGCAGTATTTT.